This T cell receptor (beta chain) is from a study of T cells after yellow fever vaccination. Whole-study context: With SMART-Seq v4 Ultra Low Input, the fractions containing low cell numbers were prepared.

The V end was cut by 4 bases, the J end by 3 bases, with 10 bases between. From germline, CDR1 is DFQATT and CDR2 SNEGSKA (reference sequence). The CDR3 covers 12 residues. Study outcomes and limitations: A secondary response was less intense yet reached its peak sooner, at day 5 versus 15.

This clonotype was seen at least ten times. Its antigen remains unidentified. Via MiXCR, TCRdb re-called the 5' RACE reads, giving one row per CDR3 protein. This table holds 110,000 to 150,000 distinct CDR3 sequences, approximately 6.6% found once. This chain links TRBV20-1 with TRBJ2-7; D remains ambiguous. The sample in question was CD4+ T cells sorted from PBMCs, obtained 10 days after the yellow fever booster vaccination. The sequence came from a man between 25 and 39 years old who received the YFV17D yellow fever vaccine. The CDR3 DNA reads TGCAGTGCTACTAGGACGGACTACGAGCAGTACTTC. Translation gives CSATRTDYEQYF.